This passage covers 28 T cell receptor beta chains from one sample sequenced in a study of CD8 T cells in Susac syndrome. Random hexamers were used to reverse transcribe about 0.5 to 1 ug of RNA. One entry per CDR3 protein, called by TCRdb with MiXCR from the immunoSEQ multiplex PCR reads. Here the sample spans 150,000 to 200,000 distinct CDR3 sequences, just under 95% being singletons. The sample consisted of CD4+ T cells from PBMCs. These TCRs come from a human donor in good health.

The chain is built from TRBV6-1 and TRBJ2-4; D perhaps matches TRBD2 (7 bases). Per germline, CDR1 MNHNS and CDR2 SASEGT. This CDR3 contains 14 residues. Trimming pared 0 bases from V and 7 bases from J, leaving 10 bases between. In DNA form, the CDR3 reads TGTGCCAGCAGTGAAGCGGGGGGGCACAACATTCAGTACTTC. Translating it yields CASSEAGGHNIQYF.

This clonotype was recorded once. This rearrangement joins TRBV9 to TRBJ1-6; D unclear. CDR3 length equals 14 residues. CDR1 SGDLS and CDR2 YYNGEE come from the germline V gene. Trimming took 0 bases from V and 9 from J, leaving 10 bases between them. The CDR3, as DNA: TGTGCCAGCAGCGTAGACAGCGCCGCTTCACCCCTCCACTTT. The encoded protein is CASSVDSAASPLHF.

Here the CDR3 DNA reads TGCAGCGTTGGAAAGAATGAAAAACTGTTTTTT. Encoded protein: CSVGKNEKLFF. This chain links TRBV29-1 with TRBJ1-4; the D is unclear. The CDR3 contains 11 residues. CDR1 and CDR2 (germline): SQVTM, ANQGSEA. The V gene lost 4 bases and the J gene lost 5 bases, with 5 bases spanning the gap.

The chain uses TRBV5-1 and TRBJ2-1; 9 positions agree with TRBD1. Per the germline V gene, CDR1 is SGHRS and CDR2 is YFSETQ. The CDR3 totals 16 residues. Trimming at V came to 5 bases and at J to 2 bases, leaving 8 bases not matched to a gene. CDR3 nucleotides: TGCGCCAGCAGTGGTCAAGGACAGGGGACCTACAATGAGCAGTTCTTC. This translates into CASSGQGQGTYNEQFF.

The rearrangement joins TRBV6-5 to TRBJ2-1, with 7 bases that match TRBD2. The V gene's germline CDR1 is MNHEY and CDR2 SVGAGI. With V trimmed by 5 bases and J by 6 bases, 7 bases remained unmatched. The CDR3 is made up of 14 amino acids. The CDR3 is CASSPPGRSNEQFF. The CDR3 nucleotides read TGTGCCAGCAGTCCCCCCGGGAGGTCCAATGAGCAGTTCTTC.

The chain employs TRBV28 and TRBJ2-5, with D tentatively TRBD2 (5 bases). V was shortened by 6 bases and J by 5 bases, with 10 bases between the two germline ends. The CDR3 extends over 12 amino acids. Looked up from germline, CDR1 is MDHEN and CDR2 is SYDVKM. The CDR3: CASRREGETQYF. As DNA, the CDR3 is TGTGCCAGCAGGCGAGAGGGCGAGACCCAGTACTTC.

This rearrangement joins TRBV20-1 to TRBJ2-1; TRBD2 matches 7 bases. CDR1 and CDR2 (germline): DFQATT, SNEGSKA (reference sequence). The CDR3 length is 14 residues. After removal of 5 bases from V and 1 base from J, the junction contained 5 bases not matched to a gene. CDR3 region: CSAWTSNSYNEQFF. The CDR3 DNA follows: TGCAGTGCTTGGACTAGTAATTCCTACAATGAGCAGTTCTTC.

The chain recombines TRBV20-1 with TRBJ2-1; D might be TRBD1 (6 bases). Trimming took 5 bases from V and 12 from J, leaving 20 bases between them. The CDR3 covers 13 residues. Germline V lookup: CDR1 DFQATT, CDR2 SNEGSKA (reference sequence). CDR3 sequence reads: CSAHPSGQNRQFF. CDR3 in DNA: TGCAGTGCTCATCCCTCGGGACAAAATAGGCAGTTCTTC.

This rearrangement joins TRBV27 to TRBJ1-4; no clear D gene. The CDR3 extends over 14 amino acids. Germline CDR1 reads MNHEY; CDR2 reads SMNVEV (reference sequence). The V end was cut by 5 bases, the J end by 4 bases, with 11 bases between. CDR3 region: CASSPRALNEKLFF. The CDR3 bases are TGTGCCAGCAGTCCGAGGGCCCTTAATGAAAAACTGTTTTTT. Variable domain in full (rest from reference TRBV27 and TRBJ1-4): EAQVTQNPRYLITVTGKKLTVTCSQNMNHEYMSWYRQDPGLGLRQIYYSMNVEVTDKGDVPEGYKVSRKEKRNFPLILESPSPNQTSLYFCASSPRALNEKLFFGSGTQLSVL.

CDR3 protein: CASSRTGGGYGYTF. The CDR3, as DNA: TGTGCCAGCAGCCGAACAGGGGGCGGCTATGGCTACACCTTC. The chain employs TRBV25-1 and TRBJ1-2, with TRBD1 matching 9 bases. Per germline, CDR1 MGHDK and CDR2 SYGVNS. The CDR3 is made up of 14 amino acids. Unmatched junction bases numbered 6, after V lost 6 bases and J lost 4 bases.

The rearrangement links TRBV14 to TRBJ2-4, with 8 bases identical to TRBD1. The CDR3 contains 18 residues. Losses at the gene ends were 0 bases for V and 1 base for J; bases not matched to a gene: 8. The V gene's germline CDR1 is SGHDN and CDR2 FVKESK. The CDR3 spells CASSQDAGGSWAKNIQYF. The CDR3, as DNA: TGTGCCAGCAGCCAAGATGCAGGGGGCAGTTGGGCCAAAAACATTCAGTACTTC.

The chain combines TRBV29-1 with TRBJ2-5; possibly TRBD1 for D (5 bases). There are 11 residues in the CDR3. Germline CDR1 is SQVTM and CDR2 is ANQGSEA. Trimming pared 7 bases from V and 5 bases from J, leaving 11 bases between. The CDR3 DNA sequence: TGCAGCGGTCAGGGTTACGAGACCCAGTACTTC. Protein sequence: CSGQGYETQYF.

The chain employs TRBV20-1 and TRBJ2-1; 9 positions agree with TRBD1. CDR3 length: 13 residues. The V and J ends lost 5 bases and 8 bases, in that order; junction bases with no gene match: 7. Germline V lookup: CDR1 DFQATT, CDR2 SNEGSKA (reference sequence). CDR3 sequence: CSAPGTGSHEQFF. The CDR3 DNA follows: TGCAGTGCTCCCGGGACAGGGAGCCATGAGCAGTTCTTC.

In the case of this clonotype: The junction departs from the called germline gene at one end, perhaps through a read error. This chain joins TRBV5-1 and TRBJ2-5; TRBD1 matches 7 bases. CDR1 is SGHRS, CDR2 YFSETQ, per germline. This CDR3 has 13 amino acids. CDR3 sequence reads: CASSFDRAETQYF. CDR3 DNA sequence: TGTGCCAGCAGTTTTGACAGGGCGGAGACCCAGTACTTC.

Here the CDR3 DNA reads TGTGCCAGCAGTTTATATGGCTACGAGCAGTACTTC. Translation: CASSLYGYEQYF. The J gene is TRBJ2-7, the V gene TRBV28, with D hard to call. Germline V gives CDR1 MDHEN, CDR2 SYDVKM. CDR3 length: 12 amino acids. Trimming stripped 1 base from V and 3 bases from J, with 4 bases between.

The J gene is TRBJ1-1, the V gene TRBV3-1; 10 positions match TRBD1. The germline V gene encodes CDR1 LGHDT and CDR2 YNNKEL (reference sequence). Unmatched junction bases numbered 9, after V lost 3 bases and J lost 5 bases. The CDR3 loop spans 16 amino acids. CDR3 in amino acids: CASSQGTGDLGTEAFF. The CDR3 nucleotides are TGTGCCAGCAGCCAGGGGACAGGGGATTTGGGAACTGAAGCTTTCTTT.

The rearrangement links TRBV29-1 to TRBJ1-2; D is ambiguous. This CDR3 comprises 13 residues. Trimming left V 7 bases short and J 1 base short, with 13 bases between. Per germline, CDR1 SQVTM and CDR2 ANQGSEA. The CDR3 loop is CSAQEQINYGYTF. In nucleotides, the CDR3 is TGCAGCGCCCAAGAACAGATTAACTATGGCTACACCTTC.

The J gene is TRBJ1-1, the V gene TRBV20-1, with a weak D call TRBD1 (5 bases). Germline V gene lookup returns CDR1 DFQATT and CDR2 SNEGSKA (reference sequence). The CDR3 consists of 14 residues. The V end lost 6 bases, the J end lost 4 bases, and 18 bases lay between the germline ends. CDR3 in amino acids: CSASVGPGPTEAFF. CDR3 DNA: TGCAGTGCCTCAGTTGGGCCGGGGCCCACTGAAGCTTTCTTT.

V usage is TRBV30 and J usage is TRBJ2-3; 8 bases are shared with TRBD2. CDR3 size: 17 residues. V shed 0 bases, J shed 1 base, and the junction held 9 bases outside the gene matches. In germline, CDR1 is GTSNPN, CDR2 SVGIG (reference sequence). CDR3 sequence reads: CAWSVHGRRGGTDTQYF. Here the CDR3 DNA reads TGTGCCTGGAGTGTACATGGTCGGCGGGGGGGCACAGATACGCAGTATTTT.

The rearrangement joins TRBV30 to TRBJ1-6, with TRBD1 as a possible D gene (5 bases). This CDR3 contains 17 residues. V dropped 4 bases and J dropped 7 bases, with 23 bases sitting between them. Per the germline V gene, CDR1 is GTSNPN and CDR2 is SVGIG (reference sequence). CDR3 residues: CAWTMQGFSPGNSPLHF. In DNA, the CDR3 is TGTGCCTGGACCATGCAGGGATTCTCGCCTGGGAATTCACCCCTCCACTTT.

CDR3 sequence: CASSPQGGDGNTIYF. The CDR3 DNA reads TGTGCCAGCAGCCCCCAGGGAGGAGATGGAAACACCATATATTTT. The J gene is TRBJ1-3, the V gene TRBV7-9; maybe TRBD1 (5 bases). The length of the CDR3 is 15 residues. V lost 5 bases and J lost 3, with 14 bases in between. CDR1 is SEHNR and CDR2 is FQNEAQ in the germline V gene (reference sequence).

This clonotype was observed a single time. CDR3 nucleotides: TGTGCCACCAGTGACCCCGCCGGGACAGCGAATGAGCAGTTCTTC. Amino acids: CATSDPAGTANEQFF. This chain links TRBV24-1 with TRBJ2-1; 7 nucleotides line up with TRBD1. This CDR3 comprises 15 residues. The germline V gene encodes CDR1 KGHDR and CDR2 SFDVKD. V dropped 4 bases and J dropped 7; count of bases not matched to a gene: 9.

V is TRBV4-3 and J is TRBJ1-2, with 7 bases that match TRBD1. The V segment lost 4 bases and the J segment 5 bases; nucleotides outside the gene matches: 10. Germline CDR1 is LGHNA and CDR2 is YSLEER. This CDR3 has 15 residues. The DNA of the CDR3 is TGCGCCAGCAGCCCGGGACAGCTCCTTGGGTATGGCTACACCTTC. It translates to CASSPGQLLGYGYTF.

The chain uses TRBV23-1 and TRBJ1-1, with D possibly matching TRBD1 (5 bases). TRBV23-1 is treated as an ORF (open reading frame) with a function not yet certain. Trimming cost V 0 bases and J 1 base, with 18 bases left between them. CDR3 length: 18 amino acids. The CDR3, as DNA: TGCGCCAGCAGTCAATCGGGCGCAGGGTCGGTGAGGAACACTGAAGCTTTCTTT. Translating it yields CASSQSGAGSVRNTEAFF.

The gene calls are TRBV2 and TRBJ2-1; no reliable D call. The germline V and J ends were trimmed by 1 base and 12 bases, with 4 bases remaining between them. The CDR3 sequence is 10 residues long. Germline values: CDR1 SNHLY, CDR2 FYNNEI. In nucleotides, the CDR3 is TGTGCCAGCAGTGAAGGATTGCAGTTCTTC. This sequence encodes CASSEGLQFF.

The J gene is TRBJ2-4, the V gene TRBV20-1; D unclear. This CDR3 contains 13 residues. Germline V gene lookup returns CDR1 DFQATT and CDR2 SNEGSKA (reference sequence). Trimming pared 2 bases from V and 8 bases from J, leaving 13 bases between. CDR3 in amino acids: CSARSGSPDIQYF. CDR3 bases: TGCAGTGCTAGATCCGGATCCCCTGACATTCAGTACTTC.

The chain links TRBV6-5 to TRBJ2-5; 9 nucleotides match TRBD2. V lost 5 bases, J lost 1 base, and 5 bases stayed unmatched. Germline assignment: CDR1 MNHEY and CDR2 SVGAGI. There are 15 residues in the CDR3. The CDR3 is CASSGAGGSQETQYF. The CDR3 DNA reads TGTGCCAGCAGTGGCGCGGGGGGGTCCCAAGAGACCCAGTACTTC.

V gene TRBV12-3 or TRBV12-4 combines with J gene TRBJ2-7; 10 positions agree with TRBD1. The CDR3 totals 15 residues. Germline trimming cut 6 bases from V and 6 bases from J; bases unmatched to any gene: 11. The CDR3 spells CASRMTPGQGTEQYF. DNA of the CDR3: TGTGCCAGCAGGATGACCCCGGGACAGGGGACCGAGCAGTACTTC.